Included here is one T cell receptor beta chain sequence, with context. This specimen belongs to a study of blood T cell repertoires in COVID-19. About the research overall: Some COVID-19 samples were acute and others convalescent; all came from the United States, Italy and Spain. PBMCs, B-cell-depleted T cells, or T cells provided the cDNA or gDNA that made up the material.

Authors' methods: It was from reference gene primer amplification that nucleated cell counts were estimated. The data were produced by immunoSEQ multiplex PCR, yet TCRdb's version contains in-frame clones alone and is incomplete. V, J and clone size are those of that table, while D and trimming were read from the DNA. Of about 210,000 clones in the sample, approximately 85% were seen once. The CDR3 length is 15 residues. The ends were cut back, 2 bases at V and 3 bases at J, with 13 bases in the middle. Germline V lookup: CDR1 SGHTA, CDR2 FQGTGA. J is TRBJ1-1 and V is TRBV7-3; TRBD1 might be the D (5 bases). The material sequenced was peripheral blood. The source of this sequence is an elderly woman with acute or convalescent COVID-19. In DNA form, the CDR3 reads TGTGCCAGCAGCTTATCGAGGGCGGGGGACACTGAAGCTTTCTTT. Amino acid sequence: CASSLSRAGDTEAFF.